This T cell receptor (beta chain) was documented in a study of T cells in Graves' hyperthyroidism and ophthalmopathy. This clonotype was observed a few times. The investigators amplified TCR beta CDR3 regions from RNA transcripts. Initially, a first-round RT-PCR of the TCR CDR3 employed the HTBI primer set. TCRdb fed the multiplex PCR reads into MiXCR, producing one record per CDR3 protein. The sample yields roughly 740,000 distinct CDR3 sequences, roughly 15% seen once. The CDR3 is 14 amino acids. Trimming removed 3 bases at V and 3 bases at J, with 11 bases between. The germline CDR1 and CDR2 sequences are MGHRA and YSYEKL.

J is TRBJ1-2 and V is TRBV4-1, with D possibly being TRBD1 (5 bases). This clonotype was sampled from a man younger than 35 with Graves' hyperthyroidism. Sequenced: blood. The DNA of the CDR3 is TGCGCCAGCAGCCAGGGGACTTTGGACTATGGCTACACCTTC. It codes for CASSQGTLDYGYTF.